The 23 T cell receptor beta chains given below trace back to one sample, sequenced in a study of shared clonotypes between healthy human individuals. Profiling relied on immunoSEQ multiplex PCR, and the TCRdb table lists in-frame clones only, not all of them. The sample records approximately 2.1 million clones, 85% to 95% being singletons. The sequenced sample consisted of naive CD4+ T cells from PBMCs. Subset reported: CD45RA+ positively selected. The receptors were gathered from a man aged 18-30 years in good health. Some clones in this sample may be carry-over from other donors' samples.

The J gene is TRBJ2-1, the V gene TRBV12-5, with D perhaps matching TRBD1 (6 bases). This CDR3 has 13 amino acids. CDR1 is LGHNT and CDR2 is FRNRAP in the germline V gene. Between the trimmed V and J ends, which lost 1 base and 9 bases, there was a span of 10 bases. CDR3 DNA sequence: TGTGCTAGTGGTTTGGCAGGGGTCGGTGAGCAGTTCTTC. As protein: CASGLAGVGEQFF.

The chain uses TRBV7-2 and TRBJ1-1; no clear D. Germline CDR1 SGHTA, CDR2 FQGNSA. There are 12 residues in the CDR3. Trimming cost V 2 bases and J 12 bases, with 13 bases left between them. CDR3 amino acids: CASSLLRVGTFF. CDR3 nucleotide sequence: TGTGCCAGCAGCTTATTGAGGGTCGGGACTTTCTTT.

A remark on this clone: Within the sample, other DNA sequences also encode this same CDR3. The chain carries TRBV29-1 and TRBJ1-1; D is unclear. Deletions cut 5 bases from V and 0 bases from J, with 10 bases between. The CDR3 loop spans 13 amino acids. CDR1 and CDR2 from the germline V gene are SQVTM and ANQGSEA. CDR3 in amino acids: CSVSGIMNTEAFF. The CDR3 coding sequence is TGCAGCGTTTCGGGGATCATGAACACTGAAGCTTTCTTT.

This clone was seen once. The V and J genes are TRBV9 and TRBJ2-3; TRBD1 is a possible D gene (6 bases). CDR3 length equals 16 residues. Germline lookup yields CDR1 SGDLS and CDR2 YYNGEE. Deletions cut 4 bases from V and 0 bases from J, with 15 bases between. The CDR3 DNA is TGTGCCAGCAGCCGGGACGGGACACGGAGCACAGATACGCAGTATTTT. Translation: CASSRDGTRSTDTQYF.

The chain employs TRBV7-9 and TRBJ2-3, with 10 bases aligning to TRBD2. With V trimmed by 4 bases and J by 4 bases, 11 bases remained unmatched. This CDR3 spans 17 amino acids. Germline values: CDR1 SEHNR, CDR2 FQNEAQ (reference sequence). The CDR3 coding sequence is TGTGCCAGCAGCTCCGCGGGGGCTAGCGGGAGAGCAGATACGCAGTATTTT. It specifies CASSSAGASGRADTQYF. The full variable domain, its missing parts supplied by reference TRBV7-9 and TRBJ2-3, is DTGVSQNPRHKITKRGQNVTFRCDPISEHNRLYWYRQTLGQGPEFLTYFQNEAQLEKSRLLSDRFSAERPKGSFSTLEIQRTEQGDSAMYLCASSSAGASGRADTQYFGPGTRLTVL.

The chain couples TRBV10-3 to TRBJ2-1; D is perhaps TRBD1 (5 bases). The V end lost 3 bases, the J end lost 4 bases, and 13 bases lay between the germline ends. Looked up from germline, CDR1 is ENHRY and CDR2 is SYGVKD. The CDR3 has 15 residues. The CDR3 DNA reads TGTGCCATCAGTGAAAGGGGATTCCTTTACAATGAGCAGTTCTTC. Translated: CAISERGFLYNEQFF.

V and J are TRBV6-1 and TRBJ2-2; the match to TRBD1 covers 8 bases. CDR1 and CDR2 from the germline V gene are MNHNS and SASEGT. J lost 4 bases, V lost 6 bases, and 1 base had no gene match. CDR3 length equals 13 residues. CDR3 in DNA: TGTGCCAGCAGCAGGGGGCGCACCGGGGAGCTGTTTTTT. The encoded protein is CASSRGRTGELFF.

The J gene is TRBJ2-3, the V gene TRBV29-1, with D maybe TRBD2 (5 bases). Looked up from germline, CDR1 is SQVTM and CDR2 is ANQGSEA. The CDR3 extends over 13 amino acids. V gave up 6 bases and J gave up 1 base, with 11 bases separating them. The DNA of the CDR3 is TGCAGCGTGGGAGTCGTCGGCACAGATACGCAGTATTTT. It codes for CSVGVVGTDTQYF.

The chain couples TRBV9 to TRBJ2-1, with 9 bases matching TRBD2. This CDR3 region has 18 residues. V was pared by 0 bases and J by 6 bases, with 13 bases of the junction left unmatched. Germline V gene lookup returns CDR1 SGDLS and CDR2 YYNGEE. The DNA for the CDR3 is TGTGCCAGCAGCGTAGGCCAACTGCGGGAGGGCCGGGGCAATGAGCAGTTCTTC. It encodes CASSVGQLREGRGNEQFF.

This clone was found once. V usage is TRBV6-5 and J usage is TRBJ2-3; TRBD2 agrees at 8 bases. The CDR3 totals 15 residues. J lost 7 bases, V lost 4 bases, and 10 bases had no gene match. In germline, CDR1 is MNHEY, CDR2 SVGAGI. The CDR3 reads CASSLQRERRNTQYF. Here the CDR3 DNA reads TGTGCCAGCAGTTTACAGCGGGAGAGACGAAATACGCAGTATTTT.

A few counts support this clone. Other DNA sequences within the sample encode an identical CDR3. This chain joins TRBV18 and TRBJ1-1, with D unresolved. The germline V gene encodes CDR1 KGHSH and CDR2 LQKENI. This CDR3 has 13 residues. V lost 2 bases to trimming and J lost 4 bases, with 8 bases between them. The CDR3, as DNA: TGTGCCAGCTCACCATCTGGGCTCACTGAAGCTTTCTTT. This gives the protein CASSPSGLTEAFF.

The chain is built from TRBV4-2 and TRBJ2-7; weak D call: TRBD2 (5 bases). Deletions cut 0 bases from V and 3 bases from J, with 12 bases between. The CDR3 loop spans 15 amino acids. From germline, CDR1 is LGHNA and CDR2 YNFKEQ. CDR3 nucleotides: TGTGCCAGCAGCCAAGATCACGGGGTACGCTACGAGCAGTACTTC. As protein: CASSQDHGVRYEQYF.

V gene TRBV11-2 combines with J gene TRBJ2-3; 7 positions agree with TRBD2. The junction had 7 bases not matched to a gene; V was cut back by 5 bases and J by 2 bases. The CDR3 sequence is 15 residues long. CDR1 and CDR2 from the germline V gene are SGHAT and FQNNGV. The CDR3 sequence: CASSPRAGPTDTQYF. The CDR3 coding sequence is TGTGCCAGCAGCCCGCGAGCGGGGCCCACAGATACGCAGTATTTT. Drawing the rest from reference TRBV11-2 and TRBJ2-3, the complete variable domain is EAGVAQSPRYKIIEKRQSVAFWCNPISGHATLYWYQQILGQGPKLLIQFQNNGVVDDSQLPKDRFSAERLKGVDSTLKIQPAKLEDSAVYLCASSPRAGPTDTQYFGPGTRLTVL.

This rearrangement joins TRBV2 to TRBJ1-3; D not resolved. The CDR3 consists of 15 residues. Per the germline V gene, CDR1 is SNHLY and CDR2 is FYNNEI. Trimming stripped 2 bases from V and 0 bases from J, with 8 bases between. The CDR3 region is CASSEYRVSGNTIYF. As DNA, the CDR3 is TGTGCCAGCAGTGAATACCGGGTCTCTGGAAACACCATATATTTT.

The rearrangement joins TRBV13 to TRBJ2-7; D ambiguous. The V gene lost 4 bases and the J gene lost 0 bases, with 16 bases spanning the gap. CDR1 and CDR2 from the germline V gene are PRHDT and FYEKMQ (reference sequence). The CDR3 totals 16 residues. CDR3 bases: TGTGCCAGCAGCTCCTATAAACCTCTTAGCTCCTACGAGCAGTACTTC. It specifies CASSSYKPLSSYEQYF. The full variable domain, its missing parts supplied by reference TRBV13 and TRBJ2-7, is AAGVIQSPRHLIKEKRETATLKCYPIPRHDTVYWYQQGPGQDPQFLISFYEKMQSDKGSIPDRFSAQQFSDYHSELNMSSLELGDSALYFCASSSYKPLSSYEQYFGPGTRLTVT.

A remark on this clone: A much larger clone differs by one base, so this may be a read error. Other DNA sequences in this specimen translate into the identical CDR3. The CDR3 sequence: CASSFDRDTEAFF. CDR3 sequence (DNA): TGTGCCAGCAGCTTCGACAGGGACACTGAAGCTTTCTTT. The chain uses TRBV11-2 and TRBJ1-1, with TRBD1 matching over 7 bases. CDR3 size: 13 residues. Germline lookup yields CDR1 SGHAT and CDR2 FQNNGV. The V segment lost 3 bases and the J segment 3 bases; nucleotides outside the gene matches: 1.

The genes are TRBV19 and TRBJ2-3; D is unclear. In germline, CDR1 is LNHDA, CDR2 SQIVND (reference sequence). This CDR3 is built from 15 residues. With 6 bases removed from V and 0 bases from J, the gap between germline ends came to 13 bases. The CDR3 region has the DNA TGTGCCAGTAGAGAAAGGAGATTTAGCACAGATACGCAGTATTTT. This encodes CASRERRFSTDTQYF.

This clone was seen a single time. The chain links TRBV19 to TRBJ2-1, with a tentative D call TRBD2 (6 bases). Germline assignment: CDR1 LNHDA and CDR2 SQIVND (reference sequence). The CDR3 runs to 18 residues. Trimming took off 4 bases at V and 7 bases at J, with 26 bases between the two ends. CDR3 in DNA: TGTGCCAGTAGTACCCCTCTCGATAGCTGGGGACTCGAAAATGAGCAGTTCTTC. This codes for CASSTPLDSWGLENEQFF.

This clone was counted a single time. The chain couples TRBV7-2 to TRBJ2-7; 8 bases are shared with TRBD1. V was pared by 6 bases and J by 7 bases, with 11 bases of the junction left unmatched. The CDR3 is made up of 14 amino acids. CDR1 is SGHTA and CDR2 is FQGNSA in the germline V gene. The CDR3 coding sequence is TGTGCCAGCAGTTCCCAGGGGGCGCCCCAGGAGCAGTACTTC. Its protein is CASSSQGAPQEQYF.

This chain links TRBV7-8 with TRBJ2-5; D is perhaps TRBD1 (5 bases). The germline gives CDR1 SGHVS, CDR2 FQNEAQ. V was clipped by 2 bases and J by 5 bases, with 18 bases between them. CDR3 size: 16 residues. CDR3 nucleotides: TGTGCCAGCAGCTTATACTCAAGGGGCAAATCGGAGACCCAGTACTTC. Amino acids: CASSLYSRGKSETQYF.

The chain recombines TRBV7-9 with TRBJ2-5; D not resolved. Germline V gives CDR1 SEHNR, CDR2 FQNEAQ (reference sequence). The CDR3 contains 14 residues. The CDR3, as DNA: TGTGAAATTCGGCAGGTAGGGTACGGCGAGACCCAGTACTTC. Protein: CEIRQVGYGETQYF. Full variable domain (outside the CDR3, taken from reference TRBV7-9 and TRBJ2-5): DTGVSQNPRHKITKRGQNVTFRCDPISEHNRLYWYRQTLGQGPEFLTYFQNEAQLEKSRLLSDRFSAERPKGSFSTLEIQRTEQGDSAMYLCEIRQVGYGETQYFGPGTRLLVL.

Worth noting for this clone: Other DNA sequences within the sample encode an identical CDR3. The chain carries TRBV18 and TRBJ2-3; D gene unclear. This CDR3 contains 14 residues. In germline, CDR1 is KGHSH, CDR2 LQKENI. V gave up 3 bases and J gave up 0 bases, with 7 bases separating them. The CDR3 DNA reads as TGTGCCAGCTCACCGGCGGCGAGCACAGATACGCAGTATTTT. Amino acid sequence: CASSPAASTDTQYF.

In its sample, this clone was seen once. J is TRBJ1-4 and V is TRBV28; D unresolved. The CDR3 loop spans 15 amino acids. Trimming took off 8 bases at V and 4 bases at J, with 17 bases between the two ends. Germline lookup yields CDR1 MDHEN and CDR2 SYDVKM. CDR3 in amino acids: CASAKLLTDNEKLFF. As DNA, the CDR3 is TGTGCCAGCGCTAAGCTCCTCACGGATAATGAAAAACTGTTTTTT.